A selection of T cell receptor beta chains follows, all from one sample in a study of T cell responses to AZD1222 COVID-19 vaccine. Profiled with immunoSEQ multiplex PCR; TCRdb holds only in-frame clones, not every one. Altogether 130,000 or so clones are present, around 94% being singletons, with the ten largest covering approximately 7%. This material consisted of peripheral blood, taken on day 0 of AZD1222 vaccination. These receptors were taken from an adult in good health. CDR3s include the opening cysteine and the closing phenylalanine or tryptophan.

j_call: TRBJ1-5
v_call: TRBV19
cdr3_aa: CASRSGTGVGSNQPQHF

j_call: TRBJ2-7
v_call: TRBV6-1
cdr3_aa: CASSEAGALTYEQYF

j_call: TRBJ2-1
v_call: TRBV4-1
cdr3_aa: CASSQAGGLANNEQFF

j_call: TRBJ2-3
v_call: TRBV10-1
cdr3_aa: CASSQRELPDTQYF

j_call: TRBJ2-7
v_call: TRBV4-3
cdr3_aa: CASSQDLTGEVSYEQYF

j_call: TRBJ2-1
v_call: TRBV6-5
cdr3_aa: CASSGRGGNEQFF

j_call: TRBJ2-7
v_call: TRBV6-5
cdr3_aa: CASRRFDGPYEQYF

j_call: TRBJ1-1
v_call: TRBV3-1/TRBV3-2
cdr3_aa: CASSRSEAFF

j_call: TRBJ1-5
v_call: TRBV6-5
cdr3_aa: CASSYSTVGQPQHF

j_call: TRBJ1-3
v_call: TRBV4-3
cdr3_aa: CASSQGVQPGNTIYF

j_call: TRBJ2-1
v_call: TRBV6-5
cdr3_aa: CASNLLGGVNEQFF

j_call: TRBJ2-2
v_call: TRBV5-5
cdr3_aa: CASSIDRLNTGELFF

j_call: TRBJ2-7
v_call: TRBV27
cdr3_aa: CASSLSDPLWSYEQYF

j_call: TRBJ2-7
v_call: TRBV11-2
cdr3_aa: CASSLGGLLDEQYF

j_call: TRBJ2-1
v_call: TRBV19
cdr3_aa: CASSPRNNEQFF

j_call: TRBJ1-1
v_call: TRBV18
cdr3_aa: CASSKDRGTEAFF

j_call: TRBJ2-1
v_call: TRBV4-1
cdr3_aa: CASSQEKREVNEQFF

j_call: TRBJ2-2
v_call: TRBV7-9
cdr3_aa: CASSLEAGELFF

j_call: TRBJ1-5
v_call: TRBV10-3
cdr3_aa: CAISRTGDSNQPQHF

j_call: TRBJ1-6
v_call: TRBV30
cdr3_aa: CAFAAGSSYNSPLHF

j_call: TRBJ2-2
v_call: TRBV2
cdr3_aa: CASRTPRGGTGELFF

j_call: TRBJ1-3
v_call: TRBV6-5
cdr3_aa: CASSFSGNSGNTIYF

j_call: TRBJ2-6
v_call: TRBV5-1
cdr3_aa: CASSLGSGANVLTF

j_call: TRBJ2-1
v_call: TRBV7-6
cdr3_aa: CASSPEAGGLVNEQFF

j_call: TRBJ1-1
v_call: TRBV6-2/TRBV6-3
cdr3_aa: CASSYGATAFF

j_call: TRBJ2-1
v_call: TRBV9
cdr3_aa: CASSVAAGGGNEQFF

j_call: TRBJ1-2
v_call: TRBV4-1
cdr3_aa: CASSQVGLYYGYTF

j_call: TRBJ1-3
v_call: TRBV19
cdr3_aa: CAVGTTPGNTIYF

j_call: TRBJ2-3
v_call: TRBV4-3
cdr3_aa: CASSLGGQLTDTQYF

j_call: TRBJ1-1
v_call: TRBV7-2
cdr3_aa: CASSLARTNTEAFF

j_call: TRBJ1-6
v_call: TRBV19
cdr3_aa: CASSKGVSLHF

j_call: TRBJ1-1
v_call: TRBV19
cdr3_aa: CASSQNLRTEAFF

j_call: TRBJ2-2
v_call: TRBV5-1
cdr3_aa: CASSTGQAGELFF

j_call: TRBJ2-5
v_call: TRBV7-9
cdr3_aa: CASSPGLASQETQYF

j_call: TRBJ2-1
v_call: TRBV5-4
cdr3_aa: CASSPQGTSYNEQFF

j_call: TRBJ1-1
v_call: TRBV7-3
cdr3_aa: CASSLGRNTEAFF

j_call: TRBJ1-2
v_call: TRBV5-1
cdr3_aa: CASSLAGRTGADGYTF

j_call: TRBJ2-7
v_call: TRBV28
cdr3_aa: CASSSSGRERKQYF

j_call: TRBJ2-7
v_call: TRBV19
cdr3_aa: CASSIAGTGYEQYF

j_call: TRBJ2-5
v_call: TRBV11-2
cdr3_aa: CASSLGVGQETQYF

j_call: TRBJ1-4
v_call: TRBV3-1/TRBV3-2
cdr3_aa: CASSQALGGVNEKLFF

j_call: TRBJ1-1
v_call: TRBV29-1
cdr3_aa: CSIETGSTTEAFF

j_call: TRBJ2-7
v_call: TRBV5-4
cdr3_aa: CASSVRDTGYEQYF

j_call: TRBJ2-1
v_call: TRBV7-6
cdr3_aa: CASSSPLTSGHNEQFF

j_call: TRBJ2-2
v_call: TRBV10-3
cdr3_aa: CAISALAGLNTGELFF